This T cell receptor (beta chain) came from a study of identical twins. To note about this clonotype: As yet, its antigen is unknown.

TCRdb re-called the 5' RACE reads through MiXCR, storing one row per CDR3 protein. The table includes approximately 230,000 distinct CDR3 sequences, 5.5% to 7.5% detected once. Healthy Caucasians, and only they, were the donors. Study-wide results and caveats: Out-of-frame alpha sequences common to twins were enriched for low generation probability. It was possible that invariant MAIT and iNKT cells partly confounded the zero-insertion analyses.

This sample was also put to use in a study of T cells expressing NK-cell markers.

The sequence was obtained from a woman aged 18 to 35 in good health. Sequencing input: CD8+ T cells sorted from blood.

In nucleotides, the CDR3 is TGTGCCAGCAGTTCCTCGACAGGGGTCAACACCGGGGAGCTGTTTTTT. Amino acids: CASSSSTGVNTGELFF. The gene calls are TRBV6-5 and TRBJ2-2, with 8 bases lining up with TRBD1. V gave up 4 bases and J gave up 2 bases; unmatched junction bases: 6. The CDR3 has 16 residues. In germline, CDR1 is MNHEY, CDR2 SVGAGI.